These 19 T cell receptor beta chains were all obtained from the same sample, sequenced in a study of CXCR3-negative and CXCR3-positive naive CD8 T cells (dated by TCRdb to the late 2010s). What the research found in general, with its limitations: TRB CDR3s from CXCR3-positive naive cells showed higher hydrophobicity (lower Kidera factor 4), lower energy, and higher strength and volume indices than CXCR3-negative naive cells.

Sequenced using a NextSeq 550. The Human TCR Profiling Kit (MiLaboratory) was used to make UMI-labeled 5' RACE TRB cDNA libraries. After the reads were reprocessed by TCRdb, one entry was made per CDR3 protein sequence, with no DNA. The sample's table lists a count of 100,000 to 150,000 distinct CDR3 sequences. The ten most abundant clones make up roughly 0.41% of the sample. Antigens for these TCRs are unknown. The sample taken for sequencing was naive CXCR3+ CD8+ T cells from blood. What the cell subset or site label conveys for this sample: CD45RO-CCR7+CD27+CD95- naive CD8+ T cells expressing CXCR3 (TNR3+). The origin of the receptors is a human donor in good health. Some clones in this sample may be carry-over from other donors' samples.

This chain joins TRBV7-8 and TRBJ2-5; the TRBD2 assignment by TCRdb is unverifiable without DNA. Germline lookup yields CDR1 SGHVS and CDR2 FQNEAQ. This CDR3 has 17 amino acids. The CDR3 is CASSLATGSGVWETQYF.

The chain links TRBV10-3 to TRBJ2-7. Germline V gene sequence: CDR1 ENHRY, CDR2 SYGVKD. This CDR3 is 14 amino acids long. CDR3 sequence: CAISESGSSYEQYF.

The CDR3 sequence is CASSPPSSYNEQFF. The chain recombines TRBV7-9 with TRBJ2-1; TCRdb picks TRBD1, but there is no DNA to check that call. The CDR3 consists of 14 residues. Germline CDR1 SEHNR, CDR2 FQNEAQ (reference sequence).

V usage is TRBV7-9 and J usage is TRBJ2-5. The CDR3 has 14 residues. Germline V gene lookup returns CDR1 SEHNR and CDR2 FQNEAQ (reference sequence). CDR3 sequence: CASSLERLQETQYF.

The chain carries TRBV27 and TRBJ2-3; TCRdb gives TRBD2 as the D gene, but with no DNA this cannot be confirmed. The germline V gene encodes CDR1 MNHEY and CDR2 SMNVEV (reference sequence). The CDR3 has 15 amino acids. CDR3 sequence reads: CASSLFAGVPDTQYF.

CDR3 region: CASSSAGLPYGYTF. This chain joins TRBV7-9 and TRBJ1-2. Looked up from germline, CDR1 is SEHNR and CDR2 is FQNEAQ (reference sequence). The CDR3 is 14 residues long.

J is TRBJ2-2 and V is TRBV19. This CDR3 has 12 residues. Germline V gene lookup returns CDR1 LNHDA and CDR2 SQIVND (reference sequence). The CDR3 sequence is CASLGFTGELFF.

The rearrangement links TRBV12-3 or TRBV12-4 to TRBJ2-7. The CDR3 consists of 13 residues. CDR3 in amino acids: CASSFFGNYEQYF.

The chain recombines TRBV28 with TRBJ1-3. This CDR3 is 14 amino acids long. CDR1 and CDR2 from the germline V gene are MDHEN and SYDVKM. The CDR3 is CASSFGFAGNTIYF. The variable domain in full, completed from reference TRBV28 and TRBJ1-3, reads DVKVTQSSRYLVKRTGEKVFLECVQDMDHENMFWYRQDPGLGLRLIYFSYDVKMKEKGDIPEGYSVSREKKERFSLILESASTNQTSMYLCASSFGFAGNTIYFGEGSWLTVV.

V usage is TRBV6-1 and J usage is TRBJ1-3. Germline V gene lookup returns CDR1 MNHNS and CDR2 SASEGT. The CDR3 has 16 residues. This CDR3 reads CASSEAGPISGNTIYF.

V and J are TRBV19 and TRBJ2-7; TCRdb's assignment of TRBD2 cannot be checked, as there is no DNA. CDR1 and CDR2 from the germline V gene are LNHDA and SQIVND (reference sequence). The CDR3 length is 13 residues. The CDR3 is CASSDFDSYEQYF.

This rearrangement joins TRBV24-1 to TRBJ2-7; TCRdb designates TRBD2, a call that cannot be tested without DNA. Germline CDR1 is KGHDR and CDR2 is SFDVKD. The CDR3 consists of 13 residues. This CDR3 is CATSEGGWHEQYF.

The chain links TRBV14 to TRBJ2-3; TCRdb returns TRBD1, unconfirmable since there is no DNA. This CDR3 contains 13 residues. The germline V gene encodes CDR1 SGHDN and CDR2 FVKESK. The CDR3 loop is CASSQVGEDTQYF.

The J gene is TRBJ2-5, the V gene TRBV6-6; TCRdb reports TRBD1, a call that lacks DNA to check it against. This CDR3 region has 15 residues. Germline CDR1 is MNHNY and CDR2 is SVGAGI (reference sequence). The CDR3 protein is CASSPNRDNQETKYF.

This chain links TRBV20-1 with TRBJ2-2. This CDR3 spans 13 amino acids. CDR1 DFQATT and CDR2 SNEGSKA come from the germline V gene (reference sequence). The CDR3 sequence: CSARDVNTGELFF.

The chain links TRBV27 to TRBJ2-7; as DNA is missing, the TRBD2 call by TCRdb cannot be tested. The CDR3 consists of 19 residues. CDR1 and CDR2 (germline): MNHEY, SMNVEV (reference sequence). CDR3 loop: CASSLSWDPRGVSSYEQYF.

The V and J genes are TRBV12-3 or TRBV12-4 and TRBJ2-7; checking the TCRdb D call of TRBD2 is not possible without DNA. The CDR3 is 15 residues long. The CDR3: CASSSGLAGGYEQYF.

The chain links TRBV12-3 or TRBV12-4 to TRBJ2-1; the D call of TRBD2 rests on TCRdb alone, since no DNA is present to check it. CDR3 length equals 13 residues. The CDR3 spells CASSWDLNNEQFF.

The rearrangement links TRBV2 to TRBJ2-1; TCRdb proposes TRBD2, but this gene call is untestable without DNA. The CDR3 has 17 amino acids. Germline V gives CDR1 SNHLY, CDR2 FYNNEI. The chain's CDR3 is CASSYLPLGEGRNEQFF.